The clone carrying this T cell receptor beta chain was detected many times. The antigen is not known. CDR1 and CDR2 (germline): SGHVS, FNYEAQ. The V gene lost 6 bases and the J gene lost 0 bases, with 22 bases spanning the gap. This CDR3 comprises 18 residues. Attachment of unique molecular identifiers was made to individual cDNA molecules. TCRdb passed the 5' RACE reads through MiXCR, listing each CDR3 protein once. The sample contains about 52,000 distinct CDR3 sequences, approximately 8% of which appear only once. The data derive from a study of early T cells in non-severe SARS-CoV-2 infection. The overall study: Whole-blood bulk RNA, unsorted, was sequenced, and chains were unpaired. General observations from the study: Private and CD4 specificities were missed by VDJdb matching, skewed to anti-spike CD8.

Source material: whole blood. The TCR comes from an adult who was a healthcare worker with PCR-confirmed SARS-CoV-2 infection or an uninfected control (not recorded which). This chain connects TRBV7-6 to TRBJ2-3, with D unresolved. CDR3 sequence: CASSQIPGGRPSTDTQYF. Written as DNA, the CDR3 is TGTGCCAGCAGTCAGATCCCTGGCGGACGACCTAGCACAGATACGCAGTATTTT.